The T cell receptor beta chain described here comes from a study of blood T cell repertoires in COVID-19. Study context: The United States, Italy and Spain were the sources of the acute and convalescent COVID-19 samples. Sources were T cells, B-cell-depleted T cells, or PBMCs; the material itself was cDNA or gDNA.

Germline loops: CDR1 SGHTA, CDR2 FQGNSA. Trimming pared 3 bases from V and 4 bases from J, leaving 10 bases between. This CDR3 spans 13 amino acids. Adults between about 18 and 89 years of age took part from under 30 US areas. Recovery meant two consecutive negative NP/OP PCR tests, professional clearance, or resolved symptoms. The protocol was immunoSEQ multiplex PCR, while the TCRdb copy is restricted to in-frame clones and leaves out a portion. The sample has 150,000 to 200,000 clones, 89% seen once. The sample comprised PBMCs or T cells enriched from blood (not recorded which). V is TRBV7-2 and J is TRBJ2-7, with D maybe TRBD2 (6 bases). The TCR comes from a woman in her late teens or twenties who had recovered from COVID-19. The CDR3 reads CASSLWGGYEQYF. The DNA for the CDR3 is TGTGCCAGCAGCTTGTGGGGAGGATACGAGCAGTACTTC.